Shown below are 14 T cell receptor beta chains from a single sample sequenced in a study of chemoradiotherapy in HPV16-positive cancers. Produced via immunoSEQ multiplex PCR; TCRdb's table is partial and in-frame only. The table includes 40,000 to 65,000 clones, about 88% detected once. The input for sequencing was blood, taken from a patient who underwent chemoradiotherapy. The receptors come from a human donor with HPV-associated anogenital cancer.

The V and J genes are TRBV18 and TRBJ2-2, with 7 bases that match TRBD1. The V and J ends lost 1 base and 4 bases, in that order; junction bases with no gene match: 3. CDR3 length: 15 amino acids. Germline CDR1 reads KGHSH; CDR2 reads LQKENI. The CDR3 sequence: CASSPQGASTGELFF. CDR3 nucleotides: TGTGCCAGCTCACCACAGGGGGCAAGCACCGGGGAGCTGTTTTTT.

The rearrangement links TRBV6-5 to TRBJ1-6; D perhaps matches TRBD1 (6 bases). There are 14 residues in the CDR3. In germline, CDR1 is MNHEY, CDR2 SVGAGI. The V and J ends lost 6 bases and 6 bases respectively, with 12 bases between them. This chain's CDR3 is CASSQGQINSPLHF. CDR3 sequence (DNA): TGTGCCAGCAGCCAAGGACAGATTAATTCACCCCTCCACTTT.

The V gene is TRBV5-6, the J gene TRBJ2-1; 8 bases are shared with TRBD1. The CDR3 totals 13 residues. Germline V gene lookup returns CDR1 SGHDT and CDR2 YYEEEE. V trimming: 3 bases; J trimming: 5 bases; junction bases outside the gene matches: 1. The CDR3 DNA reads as TGTGCCAGCAGCTGGACAGGGAACAATGAGCAGTTCTTC. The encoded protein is CASSWTGNNEQFF. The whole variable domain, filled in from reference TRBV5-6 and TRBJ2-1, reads DAGVTQSPTHLIKTRGQQVTLRCSPKSGHDTVSWYQQALGQGPQFIFQYYEEEERQRGNFPDRFSGHQFPNYSSELNVNALLLGDSALYLCASSWTGNNEQFFGPGTRLTVL.

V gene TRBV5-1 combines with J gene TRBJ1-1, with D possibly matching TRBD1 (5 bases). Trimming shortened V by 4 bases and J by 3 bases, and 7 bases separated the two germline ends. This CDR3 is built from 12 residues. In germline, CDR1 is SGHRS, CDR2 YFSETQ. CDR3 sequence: CASSGGYTEAFF. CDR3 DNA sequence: TGCGCCAGCAGCGGGGGGTACACTGAAGCTTTCTTT.

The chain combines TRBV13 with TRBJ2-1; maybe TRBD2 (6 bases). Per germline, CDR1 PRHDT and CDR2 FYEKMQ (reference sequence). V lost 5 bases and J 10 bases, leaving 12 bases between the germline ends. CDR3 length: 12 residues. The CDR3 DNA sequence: TGTGCCAGCAGCCCGGGGAGGAGAGAGCAGTTCTTC. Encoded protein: CASSPGRREQFF.

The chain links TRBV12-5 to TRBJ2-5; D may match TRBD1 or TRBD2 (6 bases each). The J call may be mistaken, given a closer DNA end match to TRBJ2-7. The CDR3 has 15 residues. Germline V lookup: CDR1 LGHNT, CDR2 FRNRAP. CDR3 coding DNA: TGTGCTAGTGGTTTGGTAGGAGGGGGTTGGGACGAGCAGTACTTC. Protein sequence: CASGLVGGGWDEQYF.

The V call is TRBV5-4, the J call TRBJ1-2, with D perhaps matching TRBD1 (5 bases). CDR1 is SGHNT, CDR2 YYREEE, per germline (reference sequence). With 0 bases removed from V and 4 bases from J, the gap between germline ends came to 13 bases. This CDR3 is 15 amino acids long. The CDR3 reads CASSLVAGSPYGYTF. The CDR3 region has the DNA TGTGCCAGCAGCTTGGTGGCAGGGTCTCCCTATGGCTACACCTTC.

DNA for the CDR3: TGTGCCAGCAGCTTAGAAGCCGGGGGCCGTAGCTCCTACAATGAGCAGTTCTTC. Its protein is CASSLEAGGRSSYNEQFF. The gene calls are TRBV11-2 and TRBJ2-1; D tentatively reads TRBD1 or TRBD2 (6 bases each). Trimming cost V 0 bases and J 0 bases, with 15 bases left between them. The CDR3 covers 18 residues. CDR1 and CDR2 from the germline V gene are SGHAT and FQNNGV.

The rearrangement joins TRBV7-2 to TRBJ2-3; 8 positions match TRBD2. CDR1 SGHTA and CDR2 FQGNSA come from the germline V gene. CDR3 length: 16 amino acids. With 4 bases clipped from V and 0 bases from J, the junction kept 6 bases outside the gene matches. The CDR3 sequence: CASSSRTSSSTDTQYF. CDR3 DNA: TGTGCCAGCAGCTCCCGGACTAGCTCTAGCACAGATACGCAGTATTTT.

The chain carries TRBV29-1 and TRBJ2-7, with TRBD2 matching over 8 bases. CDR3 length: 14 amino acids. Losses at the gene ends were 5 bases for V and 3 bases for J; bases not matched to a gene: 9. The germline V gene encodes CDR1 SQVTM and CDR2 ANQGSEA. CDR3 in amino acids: CSVLGAGDGYEQYF. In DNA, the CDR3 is TGCAGCGTTCTAGGAGCGGGAGATGGCTACGAGCAGTACTTC.

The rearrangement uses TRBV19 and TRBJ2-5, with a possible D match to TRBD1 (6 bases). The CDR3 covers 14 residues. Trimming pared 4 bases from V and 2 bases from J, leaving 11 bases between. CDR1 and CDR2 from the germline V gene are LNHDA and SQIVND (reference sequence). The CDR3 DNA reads TGTGCCAGTAGTACCGGGACAAATCAAGAGACCCAGTACTTC. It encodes CASSTGTNQETQYF.

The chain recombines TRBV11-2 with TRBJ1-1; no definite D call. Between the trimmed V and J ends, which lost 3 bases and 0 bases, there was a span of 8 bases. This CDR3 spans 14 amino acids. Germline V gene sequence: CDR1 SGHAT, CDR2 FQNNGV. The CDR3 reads CASSLAGMNTEAFF. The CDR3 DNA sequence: TGTGCCAGCAGCTTGGCCGGAATGAACACTGAAGCTTTCTTT.

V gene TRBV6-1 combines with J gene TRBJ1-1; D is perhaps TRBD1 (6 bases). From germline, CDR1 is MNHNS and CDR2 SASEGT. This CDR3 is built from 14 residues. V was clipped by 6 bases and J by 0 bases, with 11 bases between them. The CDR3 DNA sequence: TGTGCCAGCAGAACAGGGTACATGAACACTGAAGCTTTCTTT. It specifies CASRTGYMNTEAFF.

CDR3 nucleotides: TGTGCCAGCTCACCCGAAGGGACCTCCTACAATGAGCAGTTCTTC. Translation: CASSPEGTSYNEQFF. J is TRBJ2-1 and V is TRBV18; possibly TRBD1 or TRBD2 for D (5 bases each). Germline CDR1 and CDR2: KGHSH and LQKENI. The CDR3 has 15 residues. V lost 3 bases and J 0 bases, leaving 9 bases between the germline ends.